This TCR beta chain was sequenced for a study of CD8+CD57+ T cells in acquired aplastic anemia. Broader study findings: Patients and controls had CD8+ Simpson's diversity values that were not significantly distinct. Overlapping CD8+ CDR3 repertoires of patients and controls contained about 27 shared sequences.

Unmatched junction bases numbered 12, after V lost 6 bases and J lost 7 bases. The CDR3 runs to 15 residues. Germline V lookup: CDR1 ENHRY, CDR2 SYGVKD. The study profiled TCR beta VDJ and CDR3 using genomic DNA as template. TCRdb passed the reads through MiXCR, listing each CDR3 protein once. Of around 250,000 distinct CDR3 sequences listed, 56% are singletons. On this clonotype itself: Its antigen is undetermined.

The receptor was isolated from a human donor with severe aplastic anemia or a healthy control (not recorded which). The sequenced sample was sorted CD4+, CD8+, or CD8+CD57+ T cells (not recorded which) from PBMCs. This sequence joins TRBV10-3 and TRBJ1-5; TRBD1 aligns across 7 bases. This CDR3 reads CAISALGDRLQPQHF. The CDR3 coding sequence is TGTGCCATCAGCGCCCTAGGGGACAGATTGCAGCCCCAGCATTTT.